The rows below give T cell receptor beta chains drawn from one sample of a study of blood T cell repertoires in COVID-19. TCRdb keeps only in-frame clones here, not all; method: immunoSEQ multiplex PCR. Of 190,000 or so clones in the sample, approximately 90% were seen once. The specimen was peripheral blood. The receptors were gathered from a woman aged 18-29 years who had recovered from COVID-19. Both conserved end residues are part of each CDR3. Each record gives: J gene, D gene, clone size, CDR3 length, V gene, CDR3 DNA, CDR3 protein. The D gene is left open where the match is weak. Some rows have no size entry. The others give once, few or many, or a class for an expanded clone.

TRBJ2-1,-,-,14,TRBV6-5,TGTGCCAGCAGTTACCCCAGTGGCCGGGTTGAGCAGTTCTTC,CASSYPSGRVEQFF
TRBJ1-5,-,-,18,TRBV7-2,TGTGCCAGCAGCTTTCTTTCGACAGGCCCTAATAGCAATCAGCCCCAGCATTTT,CASSFLSTGPNSNQPQHF
TRBJ1-1,TRBD1,-,13,TRBV4-3,TGCGCCAGCAGCCCGACAGGGGTCGATGAAGCTTTCTTT,CASSPTGVDEAFF
TRBJ1-3,-,-,16,TRBV27,TGTGCCAGCAGTTTATCGGCAGGGGCCTCTGGAAACACCATATATTTT,CASSLSAGASGNTIYF
TRBJ1-2,TRBD1,-,13,TRBV6-2/TRBV6-3,TGTGCCAGCAGTCACGACAGGGGCGATGGCTACACCTTC,CASSHDRGDGYTF
TRBJ1-1,TRBD1,-,13,TRBV18,TGTGCCAGCTCGCAGGGGGCGGACACTGAAGCTTTCTTT,CASSQGADTEAFF
TRBJ1-4,-,-,14,TRBV4-1,TGCGCCAGCAGCCGGACAGCAACTAATGAAAAACTGTTTTTT,CASSRTATNEKLFF
TRBJ2-2,-,-,14,TRBV4-3,TGCGCCAGCAGCTCTGACTTCGTCACCGGGGAGCTGTTTTTT,CASSSDFVTGELFF
TRBJ2-4,TRBD2,-,17,TRBV24-1,TGTGCCACCAGTGACACGAGCGGGAGAGGAGCCAAAAACATTCAGTACTTC,CATSDTSGRGAKNIQYF
TRBJ1-2,-,-,15,TRBV7-2,TGTGCCAGCAGCTTAGACAGCGGGACGGACTATGGCTACACCTTC,CASSLDSGTDYGYTF
TRBJ2-5,TRBD2,-,19,TRBV23-1,TGCGCCAGAAGGGACACCCCGAGACTAGCGGAGCTGTCCCAAGAGACCCAGTACTTC,CARRDTPRLAELSQETQYF
TRBJ1-3,-,-,15,TRBV19,TGTGCCAGTAGTCCGGCGGTTAGCTCTGGAAACACCATATATTTT,CASSPAVSSGNTIYF
TRBJ2-3,TRBD2,-,15,TRBV28,TGTGCCAGCAGTCCCCTTAGACTAGCGGTGGATACGCAGTATTTT,CASSPLRLAVDTQYF
TRBJ2-1,-,-,15,TRBV24-1,TGTGCCACCAGATCCCAGGGCAACGAAAACAATGAGCAGTTCTTC,CATRSQGNENNEQFF
TRBJ1-1,-,-,12,TRBV7-9,TGTGCCAGCAGCTTAGGACAGGCTGGGGCTTTCTTT,CASSLGQAGAFF
TRBJ1-2,-,-,16,TRBV4-2,TGTGCCAGCAGCCAAGATACCCGGGGGGGTTGGTATGGCTACACCTTC,CASSQDTRGGWYGYTF
TRBJ1-6,TRBD1,once,15,TRBV19,TGTGCCAGTAGTAGCGGACAGGGGGCGAGTTCACCCCTCCACTTT,CASSSGQGASSPLHF
TRBJ2-7,TRBD1,few,14,TRBV9,TGTGCCAGCAGCGTCTTCCGGGACAGCTACGAGCAGTACTTC,CASSVFRDSYEQYF